This TCR beta chain was identified in a study of T-cell reconstitution after alpha-beta-depleted transplantation in children. Unique molecular identifiers were incorporated into the prepared TCRbeta library. MiXCR, run by TCRdb on the PCR reads, gives a single entry per CDR3 protein. The repertoire has some 400,000 distinct CDR3 sequences, roughly 20% of them found once; the top ten carry 3.5% to 4%. This CDR3 comprises 13 residues. Deletions cut 3 bases from V and 7 bases from J, with 10 bases between. The germline gives CDR1 SGHAT, CDR2 FQNNGV. The TCR was taken from a human donor who donated a stem cell graft to a child with acute myeloid leukemia. Sequenced here: PBMCs from the stem cell graft donor, sampled from the stem cell graft. The gene calls are TRBV11-2 and TRBJ2-1; D call uncertain. Written as DNA, the CDR3 is TGTGCCAGCAGCTTGGCTTCGTGGAATGAGCAGTTCTTC. It translates to CASSLASWNEQFF.